The clone carrying this T cell receptor (beta chain) has just a few counts. Its target is not known. This record comes from a study of T cells in Graves' hyperthyroidism and ophthalmopathy. This CDR3 contains 15 residues. With 7 bases removed from V and 2 bases from J, the gap between germline ends came to 12 bases. Germline CDR1 MNHNS, CDR2 SASEGT. Template material for amplifying TCR beta CDR3 regions consisted of RNA transcripts. The TCR CDR3 was amplified in a first-round RT-PCR using the HTBI primer set. A single record per CDR3 protein comes from TCRdb applying MiXCR to the multiplex PCR reads. Of roughly 570,000 distinct CDR3 sequences listed, roughly 14% are singletons. Points from the study as a whole: Ophthalmopathy, which appeared later, was predicted by the model a median approximately 6 months before onset.

No ophthalmopathy progression within 18 months constituted stable Graves' hyperthyroidism. Material for sequencing was blood. The origin of this receptor is a woman aged 25 to 39 with Graves' hyperthyroidism. The V gene is TRBV6-1, the J gene TRBJ2-6, with D tentatively TRBD1 (5 bases). CDR3 sequence: CASTDQGPGANVLTF. The DNA of the CDR3 is TGTGCCAGCACTGACCAGGGTCCTGGGGCCAACGTCCTGACTTTC.